A single sample gave rise to the 14 T cell receptor beta chains below, sequenced in a study of blood T cell repertoires in COVID-19 (TCRdb year 2020). Library construction relied on the immunoSEQ multiplex PCR assay. Entries here come from immuneACCESS through TCRdb and include only in-frame sequences with V and J called. Some clones fail to appear in such tables; in the studies checked, an unresolved V gene covers under half of the shortfall, and the cause of the remainder is unknown. For this sample the table gives roughly 120,000 clones, of which approximately 82% were detected only once. The ten largest make up 2% to 2.5% of the sample. The sequencing input was peripheral blood. Receptors originate from a man aged 25-40 years with acute or convalescent COVID-19.

Turning to this clone: The junction differs from germline at one of its ends, possibly a read error. The V call is TRBV7-7, the J call TRBJ2-2, with 8 bases aligning to TRBD2. CDR3 length equals 15 residues. Germline assignment: CDR1 SSHAT and CDR2 FNYEAQ (reference sequence). Written as DNA, the CDR3 is TGTGCTAGCAGCTTAGCCGGGGGGGAAACCGGGGAGCTGTTTTTT. It yields the protein CASSLAGGETGELFF.

The CDR3 nucleotides are TGTGCCAGCATGGGGCAGACCCATGAAAAACTGTTTTTT. Residues: CASMGQTHEKLFF. The rearrangement links TRBV12-3 or TRBV12-4 to TRBJ1-4, with D tentatively TRBD1 (5 bases). Trimming left V 7 bases short and J 6 bases short, with 12 bases between. The CDR3 loop spans 13 amino acids.

The J gene is TRBJ2-2, the V gene TRBV9, with TRBD1 as a possible D gene (6 bases). The V and J ends lost 4 bases and 5 bases respectively, with 9 bases between them. Germline V CDR1 and CDR2: SGDLS, YYNGEE. The CDR3 sequence is 13 residues long. The DNA for the CDR3 is TGTGCCAGCAGCACGCAGGGGACCGGGGAGCTGTTTTTT. This codes for CASSTQGTGELFF. The full variable domain, in which reference TRBV9 and TRBJ2-2 provide the parts outside the CDR3, is DSGVTQTPKHLITATGQRVTLRCSPRSGDLSVYWYQQSLDQGLQFLIQYYNGEERAKGNILERFSAQQFPDLHSELNLSSLELGDSALYFCASSTQGTGELFFGEGSRLTVL.

The chain uses TRBV6-5 and TRBJ2-3; 9 bases agree with TRBD1. Germline CDR1 and CDR2: MNHEY and SVGAGI. V shed 6 bases, J shed 1 base, and the junction held 5 bases outside the gene matches. The CDR3 has 15 amino acids. Written as DNA, the CDR3 is TGTGCCAGCAGAGCCACAGGGGGCCGCACAGATACGCAGTATTTT. As protein: CASRATGGRTDTQYF.

The rearrangement joins TRBV27 to TRBJ2-7; 10 bases map to TRBD1. In germline, CDR1 is MNHEY, CDR2 SMNVEV (reference sequence). This CDR3 contains 16 residues. The junction had 12 bases not matched to a gene; V was cut back by 5 bases and J by 5 bases. The CDR3 sequence is CASSPPPGTGDDEQYF. Here the CDR3 DNA reads TGTGCCAGCAGTCCCCCCCCCGGGACAGGGGACGACGAGCAGTACTTC.

A single count supports this clone. The chain employs TRBV5-8 and TRBJ2-5, with 9 bases matching TRBD2. J gave up 2 bases and V 4 bases, and 12 bases lay outside the gene matches. From germline, CDR1 is SGHTS and CDR2 YDEGEE. The length of the CDR3 is 17 residues. For the CDR3, the DNA is TGTGCCAGCAGCGGCCGTTACGGAGCGGGGGGTCAAGAGACCCAGTACTTC. It yields the protein CASSGRYGAGGQETQYF.

This clone was recorded once. The J gene is TRBJ1-2, the V gene TRBV15; possibly TRBD1 for D (5 bases). V was shortened by 1 base and J by 4 bases, with 7 bases between the two germline ends. The germline V gene encodes CDR1 LNHNV and CDR2 YYDKDF (reference sequence). This CDR3 spans 13 amino acids. DNA for the CDR3: TGTGCCACCAGCAGAGGTGACAGCTATGGCTACACCTTC. Translating it yields CATSRGDSYGYTF. Combining the CDR3 with reference TRBV15 and TRBJ1-2 gives the whole variable domain DAMVIQNPRYQVTQFGKPVTLSCSQTLNHNVMYWYQQKSSQAPKLLFHYYDKDFNNEADTPDNFQSRRPNTSFCFLDIRSPGLGDTAMYLCATSRGDSYGYTFGSGTRLTVV.

The chain employs TRBV5-1 and TRBJ2-5; D unresolved. Germline loops: CDR1 SGHRS, CDR2 YFSETQ. Trimming shortened V by 4 bases and J by 3 bases, and 7 bases separated the two germline ends. This CDR3 region has 12 residues. The CDR3 DNA reads as TGCGCCAGCAGCGAGGTGGAAGAGACCCAGTACTTC. Translation: CASSEVEETQYF.

The chain has TRBV14 and TRBJ2-1; 12 bases are a match to TRBD2. V dropped 6 bases and J dropped 3; count of bases not matched to a gene: 6. The CDR3 totals 16 residues. The V gene's germline CDR1 is SGHDN and CDR2 FVKESK. CDR3 protein: CASSRWTSGDYNEQFF. Written as DNA, the CDR3 is TGTGCCAGCAGTCGTTGGACTAGCGGGGACTACAATGAGCAGTTCTTC.

This clone was picked up one time. The chain has TRBV4-3 and TRBJ2-5; D may be TRBD1 (6 bases). The CDR3 is 16 residues long. Germline V CDR1 and CDR2: LGHNA, YSLEER. Trimming left V 3 bases short and J 2 bases short, with 16 bases between. The CDR3 sequence: CASSQVDSRTQETQYF. CDR3 DNA: TGCGCCAGCAGCCAGGTGGACAGCCGCACTCAAGAGACCCAGTACTTC.

J is TRBJ2-7 and V is TRBV30, with 8 bases identical to TRBD1. The V and J ends lost 2 bases and 9 bases, in that order; junction bases with no gene match: 6. Germline V CDR1 and CDR2: GTSNPN, SVGIG (reference sequence). There are 12 residues in the CDR3. The CDR3 DNA reads TGTGCCTGGAGTTTAACAGGGGGTGGGCAGTACTTC. The encoded protein is CAWSLTGGGQYF.

The table lists this clone with a count of one. The V call is TRBV27, the J call TRBJ1-5; tentatively, D is TRBD1 (5 bases). V was shortened by 3 bases and J by 4 bases, with 10 bases between the two germline ends. From germline, CDR1 is MNHEY and CDR2 SMNVEV (reference sequence). CDR3 length equals 14 residues. The CDR3 DNA follows: TGTGCCAGCAGTTTTGCAGGGCTGAATCAGCCCCAGCATTTT. The encoded protein is CASSFAGLNQPQHF.

V is TRBV7-9 and J is TRBJ1-6; a possible D gene is TRBD1 (6 bases). Germline V gene sequence: CDR1 SEHNR, CDR2 FQNEAQ (reference sequence). The CDR3 contains 16 residues. V lost 5 bases to trimming and J lost 0 bases, with 11 bases between them. The CDR3 DNA follows: TGTGCCAGCAGCCCGGACAGATACTCCTATAATTCACCCCTCCACTTT. It specifies CASSPDRYSYNSPLHF.

This rearrangement joins TRBV4-1 to TRBJ1-1; TRBD1 might be the D (5 bases). With 4 bases removed from V and 8 bases from J, the gap between germline ends came to 23 bases. The CDR3 has 16 residues. Germline V gene data show CDR1 as MGHRA and CDR2 as YSYEKL. The CDR3, as DNA: TGCGCCAGCAGCCCCACGGCAATGGGGGGATCGGTCGAAGCTTTCTTT. Translated, it gives CASSPTAMGGSVEAFF.